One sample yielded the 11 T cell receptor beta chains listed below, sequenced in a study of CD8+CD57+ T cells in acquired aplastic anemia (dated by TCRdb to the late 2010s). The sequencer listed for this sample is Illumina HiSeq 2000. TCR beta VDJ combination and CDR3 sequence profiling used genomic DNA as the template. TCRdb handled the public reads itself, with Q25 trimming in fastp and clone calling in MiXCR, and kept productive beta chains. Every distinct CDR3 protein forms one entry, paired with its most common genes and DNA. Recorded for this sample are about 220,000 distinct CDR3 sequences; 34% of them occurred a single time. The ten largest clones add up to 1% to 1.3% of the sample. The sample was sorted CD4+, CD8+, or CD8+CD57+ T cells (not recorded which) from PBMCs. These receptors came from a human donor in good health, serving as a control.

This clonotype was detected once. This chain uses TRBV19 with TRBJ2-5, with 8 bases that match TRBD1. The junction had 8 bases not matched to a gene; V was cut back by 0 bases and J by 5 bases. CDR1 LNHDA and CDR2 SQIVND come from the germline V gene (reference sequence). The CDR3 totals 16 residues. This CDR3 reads CASSIDLRTGKETQYF. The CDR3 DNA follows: TGTGCCAGTAGTATAGATCTCCGGACAGGGAAGGAGACCCAGTACTTC.

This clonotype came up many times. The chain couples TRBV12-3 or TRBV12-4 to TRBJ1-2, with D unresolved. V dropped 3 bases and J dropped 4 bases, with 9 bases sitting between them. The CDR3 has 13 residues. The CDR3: CASSFSVSYGYTF. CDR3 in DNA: TGTGCCAGCAGTTTTTCAGTGAGCTATGGCTACACCTTC.

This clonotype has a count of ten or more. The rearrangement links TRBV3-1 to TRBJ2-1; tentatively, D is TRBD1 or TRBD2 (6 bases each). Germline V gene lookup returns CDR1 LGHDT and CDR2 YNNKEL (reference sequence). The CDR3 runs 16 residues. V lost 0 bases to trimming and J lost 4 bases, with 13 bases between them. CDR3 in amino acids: CASSQDTRGRYNEQFF. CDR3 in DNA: TGTGCCAGCAGCCAAGACACGAGGGGGAGGTACAATGAGCAGTTCTTC.

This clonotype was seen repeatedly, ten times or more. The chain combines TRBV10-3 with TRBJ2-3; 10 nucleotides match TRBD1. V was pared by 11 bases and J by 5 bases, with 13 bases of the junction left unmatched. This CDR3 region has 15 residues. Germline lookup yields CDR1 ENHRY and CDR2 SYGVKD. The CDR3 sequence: CALAGGTGELDTQYF. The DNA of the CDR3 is TGTGCCCTCGCAGGAGGGACAGGGGAGTTAGATACGCAGTATTTT.

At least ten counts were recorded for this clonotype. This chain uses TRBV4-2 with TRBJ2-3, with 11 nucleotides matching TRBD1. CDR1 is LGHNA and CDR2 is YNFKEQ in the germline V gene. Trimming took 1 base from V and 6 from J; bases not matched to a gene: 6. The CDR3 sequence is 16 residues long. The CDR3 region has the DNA TGTGCCAGCAGCCAAGGGACAGGGGGCAGTTTGGATACGCAGTATTTT. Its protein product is CASSQGTGGSLDTQYF.

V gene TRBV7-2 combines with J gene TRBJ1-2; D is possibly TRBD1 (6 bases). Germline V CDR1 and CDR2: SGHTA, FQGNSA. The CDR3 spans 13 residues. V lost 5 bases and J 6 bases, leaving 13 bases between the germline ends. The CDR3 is CASSLNRDHGYTF. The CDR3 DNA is TGTGCCAGCAGCCTTAACAGGGACCATGGCTACACCTTC.

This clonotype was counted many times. CDR3 DNA: TGCAGCGTTGAAGGGTTGGCAGGGTTGTGGGACACTGAAGCTTTCTTT. It codes for CSVEGLAGLWDTEAFF. The chain uses TRBV29-1 and TRBJ1-1, with D possibly being TRBD1 (5 bases). The CDR3 loop spans 16 amino acids. Germline CDR1 and CDR2: SQVTM and ANQGSEA. Trimming cost V 1 base and J 3 bases, with 18 bases left between them.

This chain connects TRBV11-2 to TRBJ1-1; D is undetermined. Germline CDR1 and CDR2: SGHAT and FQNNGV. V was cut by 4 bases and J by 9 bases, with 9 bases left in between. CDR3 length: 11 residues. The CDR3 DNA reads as TGTGCCAGCAGCTCGGGCCCGAAAGCTTTCTTT. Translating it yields CASSSGPKAFF.

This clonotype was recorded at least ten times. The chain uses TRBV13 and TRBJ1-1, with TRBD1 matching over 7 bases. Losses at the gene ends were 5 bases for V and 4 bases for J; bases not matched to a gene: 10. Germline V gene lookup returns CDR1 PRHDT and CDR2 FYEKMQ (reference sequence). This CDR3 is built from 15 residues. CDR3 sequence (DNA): TGTGCCAGCAGCCGACGGGACAGCGGTGGCACTGAAGCTTTCTTT. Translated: CASSRRDSGGTEAFF.

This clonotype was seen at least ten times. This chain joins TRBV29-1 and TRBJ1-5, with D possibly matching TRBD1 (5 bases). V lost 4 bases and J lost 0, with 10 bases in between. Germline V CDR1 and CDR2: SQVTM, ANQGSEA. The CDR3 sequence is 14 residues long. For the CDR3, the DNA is TGCAGCGTTGGGGGGATGTATAGCAATCAGCCCCAGCATTTT. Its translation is CSVGGMYSNQPQHF.

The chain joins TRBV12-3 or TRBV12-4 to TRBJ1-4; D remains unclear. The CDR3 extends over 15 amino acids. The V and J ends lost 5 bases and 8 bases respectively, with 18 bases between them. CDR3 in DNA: TGTGCCAGCAGTCCCGACATGACCCTTAGGGAAAAACTGTTTTTT. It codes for CASSPDMTLREKLFF.